This TCR beta chain comes out of a study of OX40 agonist ivuxolimab in advanced cancers. The CDR3 has 14 residues. The V gene lost 6 bases and the J gene lost 9 bases, with 18 bases spanning the gap. CDR1 is MNHEY and CDR2 is SVGAGI in the germline V gene. Notes on the study in general: Expanded clones were, on average, more numerous among CD8+ T cells than CD4+. Part of the nonresponder group also had normalized T-cell clonal expansion that was low.

Assay: immunoSEQ multiplex PCR; the TCRdb copy retains only in-frame clones and omits some. The table lists around 83,000 clones, about 90% of them singletons. Note on this clone: Its antigen remains unknown.

V is TRBV6-5 and J is TRBJ2-1; D may be TRBD2 (6 bases). The material sequenced was CD4+ or CD8+ T cells sorted from blood, taken in a trial of the OX40 agonist ivuxolimab. The TCR was taken from an adult with an advanced solid tumor such as melanoma, head and neck, liver or kidney cancer. DNA for the CDR3: TGTGCCAGCAGACGGGACTTTGCAACTGGTGAGCAGTTCTTC. Its protein product is CASRRDFATGEQFF.